These 10 T cell receptor beta chains came from one sample sequenced in a study of cytomegalovirus exposure and HLA in healthy donors. The PCR ran on 60 Vbeta and 13 Jbeta primers. Using immunoSEQ multiplex PCR, the repertoire was profiled, and TCRdb retains in-frame clones only, with some absent. The top ten hold 1.3% of the sample, which has about 190,000 clones, 87% seen once. The specimen was PBMCs. The source is a man aged 25 to 40 in good health and CMV-seronegative.

V gene TRBV7-9 combines with J gene TRBJ2-5; TRBD2 is a possible D gene (6 bases). V lost 5 bases to trimming and J lost 5 bases, with 18 bases between them. The CDR3 runs 15 residues. The germline gives CDR1 SEHNR, CDR2 FQNEAQ (reference sequence). The DNA of the CDR3 is TGTGCCAGCAGCCGCAGGGACTTTCAAGGGGAGACCCAGTACTTC. Its protein is CASSRRDFQGETQYF.

This chain connects TRBV28 to TRBJ1-3, with TRBD1 as a possible D gene (6 bases). This CDR3 has 13 residues. Trimming left V 7 bases short and J 1 base short, with 8 bases between. Germline V gene lookup returns CDR1 MDHEN and CDR2 SYDVKM. CDR3 residues: CASTGQSGNTIYF. The CDR3 coding sequence is TGTGCCAGCACCGGACAGTCTGGAAACACCATATATTTT.

This sequence joins TRBV5-1 and TRBJ1-1; no clear D gene. Germline V gene data show CDR1 as SGHRS and CDR2 as YFSETQ. The CDR3 contains 11 residues. The germline V and J ends were trimmed by 0 bases and 9 bases, with 6 bases remaining between them. The CDR3 DNA sequence: TGCGCCAGCAGCTTGGGAGCACAAGCTTTCTTT. Amino acids: CASSLGAQAFF.

The V and J genes are TRBV28 and TRBJ1-5, with a weak D call TRBD1 (6 bases). The germline V gene has CDR1 MDHEN and CDR2 SYDVKM. The CDR3 is made up of 15 amino acids. Deletions cut 6 bases from V and 3 bases from J, with 15 bases between. The CDR3 DNA reads as TGTGCCAGCAGCTCTGGCCAGGGGTACAATCAGCCCCAGCATTTT. Translation gives CASSSGQGYNQPQHF.

The V call is TRBV15, the J call TRBJ1-2, with D possibly TRBD1 on 6 matching bases. Germline assignment: CDR1 LNHNV and CDR2 YYDKDF (reference sequence). CDR3 length: 14 amino acids. V lost 3 bases to trimming and J lost 6 bases, with 14 bases between them. DNA for the CDR3: TGTGCCACCAGCAGGAACAGGGAGAGAAATGGCTACACCTTC. Translating gives CATSRNRERNGYTF.

The V and J genes are TRBV7-8 and TRBJ2-5; D remains ambiguous. Trimming stripped 0 bases from V and 7 bases from J, with 12 bases between. Germline V CDR1 and CDR2: SGHVS, FQNEAQ. The CDR3 length is 14 residues. The CDR3 region is CASSLAVADGTQYF. CDR3 sequence (DNA): TGTGCCAGCAGCTTAGCTGTGGCCGATGGGACCCAGTACTTC. The entire variable domain, with the rest obtained from reference TRBV7-8 and TRBJ2-5, is as follows: GAGVSQSPRYKVAKRGQDVALRCDPISGHVSLFWYQQALGQGPEFLTYFQNEAQLDKSGLPSDRFFAERPEGSVSTLKIQRTQQEDSAVYLCASSLAVADGTQYFGPGTRLLVL.

The J gene is TRBJ2-3, the V gene TRBV9; 8 bases are a match to TRBD1. The CDR3 has 15 residues. V was pared by 1 base and J by 8 bases, with 9 bases of the junction left unmatched. Germline V gene data show CDR1 as SGDLS and CDR2 as YYNGEE. CDR3 DNA sequence: TGTGCCAGCAGCGTAAAGGGACAGGCTCTCGGTACGCAGTATTTT. As protein: CASSVKGQALGTQYF.

This clone was observed a handful of times. V usage is TRBV14 and J usage is TRBJ1-2, with unresolved D. The CDR3 spans 13 residues. The germline V gene has CDR1 SGHDN and CDR2 FVKESK. Trimming took 4 bases from V and 1 from J, leaving 7 bases between them. The CDR3 nucleotides read TGTGCCAGCAGCCGCGGGGTTAACTATGGCTACACCTTC. Protein product: CASSRGVNYGYTF.

Concerning this clone: The identical CDR3 is also encoded by other nucleotide sequences in the sample. The chain is built from TRBV5-1 and TRBJ2-3; 8 bases are a match to TRBD2. This CDR3 contains 16 residues. CDR1 and CDR2 (germline): SGHRS, YFSETQ. Trimming at V came to 2 bases and at J to 1 base, leaving 6 bases not matched to a gene. CDR3 region: CASSLGLADGTDTQYF. Written as DNA, the CDR3 is TGCGCCAGCAGCTTAGGACTAGCAGACGGCACAGATACGCAGTATTTT. Full variable domain (outside the CDR3, taken from reference TRBV5-1 and TRBJ2-3): KAGVTQTPRYLIKTRGQQVTLSCSPISGHRSVSWYQQTPGQGLQFLFEYFSETQRNKGNFPGRFSGRQFSNSRSEMNVSTLELGDSALYLCASSLGLADGTDTQYFGPGTRLTVL.

V gene TRBV28 combines with J gene TRBJ2-5; 7 positions match TRBD2. Germline V gene data show CDR1 as MDHEN and CDR2 as SYDVKM. The CDR3 is made up of 15 amino acids. With 6 bases clipped from V and 1 base from J, the junction kept 8 bases outside the gene matches. CDR3 coding DNA: TGTGCCAGCAGCGGGGCGGGGGACGGCCAAGAGACCCAGTACTTC. Translated: CASSGAGDGQETQYF.